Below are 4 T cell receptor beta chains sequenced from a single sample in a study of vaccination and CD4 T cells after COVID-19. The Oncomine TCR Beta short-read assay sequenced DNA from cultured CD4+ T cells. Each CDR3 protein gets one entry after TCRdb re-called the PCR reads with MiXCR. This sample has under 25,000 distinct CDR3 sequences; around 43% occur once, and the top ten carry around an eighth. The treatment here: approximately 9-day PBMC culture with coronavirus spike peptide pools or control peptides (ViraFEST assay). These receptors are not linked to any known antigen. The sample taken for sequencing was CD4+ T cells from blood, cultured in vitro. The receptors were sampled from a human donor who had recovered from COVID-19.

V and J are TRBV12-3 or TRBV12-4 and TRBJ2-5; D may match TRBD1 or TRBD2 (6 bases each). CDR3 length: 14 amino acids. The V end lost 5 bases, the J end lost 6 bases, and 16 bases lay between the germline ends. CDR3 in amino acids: CASSLPGGPKTQYF. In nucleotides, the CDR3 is TGTGCCAGCAGTCTACCCGGGGGCCCCAAGACCCAGTACTTC.

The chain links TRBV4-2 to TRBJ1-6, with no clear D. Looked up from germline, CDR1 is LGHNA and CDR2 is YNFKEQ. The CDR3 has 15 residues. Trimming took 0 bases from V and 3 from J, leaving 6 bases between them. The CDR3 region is CASSQDRFYNSPLHF. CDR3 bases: TGTGCCAGCAGCCAAGACAGGTTCTATAATTCACCCCTCCACTTT.

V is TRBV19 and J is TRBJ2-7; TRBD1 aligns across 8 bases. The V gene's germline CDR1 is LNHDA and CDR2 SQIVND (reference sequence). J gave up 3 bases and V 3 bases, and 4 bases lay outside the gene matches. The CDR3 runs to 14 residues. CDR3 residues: CASSIRGRNYEQYF. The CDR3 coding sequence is TGTGCCAGTAGTATCAGGGGGCGCAACTACGAGCAGTACTTC.

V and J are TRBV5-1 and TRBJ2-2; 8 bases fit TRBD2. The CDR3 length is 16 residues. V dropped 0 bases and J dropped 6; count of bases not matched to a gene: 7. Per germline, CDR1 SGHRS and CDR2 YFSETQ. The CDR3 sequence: CASSLVVNSGAGELFF. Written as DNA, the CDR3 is TGCGCCAGCAGCTTGGTCGTTAATAGCGGGGCCGGGGAGCTGTTTTTT.